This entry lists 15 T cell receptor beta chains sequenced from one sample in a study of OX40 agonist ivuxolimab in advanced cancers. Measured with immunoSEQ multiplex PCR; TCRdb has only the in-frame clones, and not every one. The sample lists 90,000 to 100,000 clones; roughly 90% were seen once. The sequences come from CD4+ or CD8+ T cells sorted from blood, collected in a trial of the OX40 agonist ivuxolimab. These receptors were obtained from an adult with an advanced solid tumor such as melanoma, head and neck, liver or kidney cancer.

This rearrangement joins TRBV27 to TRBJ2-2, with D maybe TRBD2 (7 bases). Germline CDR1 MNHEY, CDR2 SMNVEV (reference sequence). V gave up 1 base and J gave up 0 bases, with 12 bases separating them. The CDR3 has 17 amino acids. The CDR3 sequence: CASSLWGLAANTGELFF. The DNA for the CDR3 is TGTGCCAGCAGTTTATGGGGGCTAGCGGCGAACACCGGGGAGCTGTTTTTT.

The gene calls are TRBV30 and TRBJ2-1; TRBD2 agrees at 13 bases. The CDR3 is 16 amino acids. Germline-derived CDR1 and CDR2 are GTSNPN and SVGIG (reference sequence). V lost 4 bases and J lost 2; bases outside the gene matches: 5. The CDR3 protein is CAWTRLAGGPYNEQFF. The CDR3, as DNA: TGTGCCTGGACCAGACTAGCGGGGGGACCCTACAATGAGCAGTTCTTC.

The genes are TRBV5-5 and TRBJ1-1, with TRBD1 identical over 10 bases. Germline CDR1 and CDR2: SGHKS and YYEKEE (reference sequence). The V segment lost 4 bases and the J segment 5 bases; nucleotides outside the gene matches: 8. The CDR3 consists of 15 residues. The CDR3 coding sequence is TGTGCCAGCAGCCAAACCTGGACAGGGGGAACTGAAGCTTTCTTT. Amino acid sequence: CASSQTWTGGTEAFF.

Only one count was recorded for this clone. The CDR3 region is CASSLGEGSGGYTF. The CDR3 DNA reads TGTGCCAGCAGCTTAGGAGAGGGAAGCGGTGGCTACACCTTC. The rearrangement uses TRBV7-2 and TRBJ1-2, with no clear D. This CDR3 is built from 14 residues. Germline CDR1 is SGHTA and CDR2 is FQGNSA. V shed 1 base and J shed 7 bases, with 13 bases lying between them.

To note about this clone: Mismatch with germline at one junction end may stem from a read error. Written as DNA, the CDR3 is TGTGCGAGCAGGAGGAGTGGGGACTACGAGCAGTACTTC. It encodes CASRRSGDYEQYF. This chain links TRBV11-2 with TRBJ2-7, with a weak D call TRBD2 (5 bases). The CDR3 has 13 residues. Germline CDR1 reads SGHAT; CDR2 reads FQNNGV. Drawing the rest from reference TRBV11-2 and TRBJ2-7, the complete variable domain is EAGVAQSPRYKIIEKRQSVAFWCNPISGHATLYWYQQILGQGPKLLIQFQNNGVVDDSQLPKDRFSAERLKGVDSTLKIQPAKLEDSAVYLCASRRSGDYEQYFGPGTRLTVT.

The CDR3 is CASRRLAADTQYF. Written as DNA, the CDR3 is TGTGCCAGCAGGCGACTAGCTGCAGATACGCAGTATTTT. This chain links TRBV7-2 with TRBJ2-3, with 7 positions matching TRBD2. After removal of 6 bases from V and 4 bases from J, the junction contained 4 bases not matched to a gene. There are 13 residues in the CDR3. Germline CDR1 is SGHTA and CDR2 is FQGNSA. Complete variable domain (other parts from reference TRBV7-2 and TRBJ2-3): GAGVSQSPSNKVTEKGKDVELRCDPISGHTALYWYRQSLGQGLEFLIYFQGNSAPDKSGLPSDRFSAERTGGSVSTLTIQRTQQEDSAVYLCASRRLAADTQYFGPGTRLTVL.

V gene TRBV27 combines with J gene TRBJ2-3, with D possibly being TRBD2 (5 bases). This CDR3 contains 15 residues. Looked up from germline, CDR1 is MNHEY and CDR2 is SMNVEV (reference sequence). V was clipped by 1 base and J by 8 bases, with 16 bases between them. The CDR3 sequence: CASSLWASLERTQYF. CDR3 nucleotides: TGTGCCAGCAGTTTATGGGCTAGCCTGGAACGTACGCAGTATTTT.

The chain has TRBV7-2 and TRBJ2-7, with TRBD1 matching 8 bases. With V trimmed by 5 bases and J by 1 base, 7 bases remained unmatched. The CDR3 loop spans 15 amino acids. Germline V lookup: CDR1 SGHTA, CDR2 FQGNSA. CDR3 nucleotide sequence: TGTGCCAGCAGCCAGGGACAGGCGCGATCCTACGAGCAGTACTTC. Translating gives CASSQGQARSYEQYF. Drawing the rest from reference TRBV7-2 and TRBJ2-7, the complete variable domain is GAGVSQSPSNKVTEKGKDVELRCDPISGHTALYWYRQSLGQGLEFLIYFQGNSAPDKSGLPSDRFSAERTGGSVSTLTIQRTQQEDSAVYLCASSQGQARSYEQYFGPGTRLTVT.

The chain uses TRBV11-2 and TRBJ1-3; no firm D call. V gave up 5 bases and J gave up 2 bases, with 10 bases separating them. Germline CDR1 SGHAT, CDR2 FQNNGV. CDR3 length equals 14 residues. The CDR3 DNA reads TGTGCCAGCAGCAGGGAGGTAACTGGAAACACCATATATTTT. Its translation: CASSREVTGNTIYF.

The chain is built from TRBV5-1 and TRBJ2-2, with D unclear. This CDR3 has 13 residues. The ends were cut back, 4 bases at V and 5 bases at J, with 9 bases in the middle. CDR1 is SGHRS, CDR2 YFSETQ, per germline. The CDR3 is CASSPVRTGELFF. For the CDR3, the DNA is TGCGCCAGCAGCCCCGTGCGGACCGGGGAGCTGTTTTTT.

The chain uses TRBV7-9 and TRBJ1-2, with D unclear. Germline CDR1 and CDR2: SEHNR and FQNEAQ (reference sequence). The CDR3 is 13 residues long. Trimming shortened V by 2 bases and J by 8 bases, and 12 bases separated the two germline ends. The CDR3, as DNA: TGTGCCAGCAGCTTAATTGCCCTCGGGGGCTACACCTTC. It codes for CASSLIALGGYTF.

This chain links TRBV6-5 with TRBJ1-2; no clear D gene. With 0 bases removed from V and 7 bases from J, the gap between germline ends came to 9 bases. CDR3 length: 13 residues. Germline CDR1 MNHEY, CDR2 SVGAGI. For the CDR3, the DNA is TGTGCCAGCAGTTACTCGAATTGGTTTGGCTACACCTTC. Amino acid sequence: CASSYSNWFGYTF.

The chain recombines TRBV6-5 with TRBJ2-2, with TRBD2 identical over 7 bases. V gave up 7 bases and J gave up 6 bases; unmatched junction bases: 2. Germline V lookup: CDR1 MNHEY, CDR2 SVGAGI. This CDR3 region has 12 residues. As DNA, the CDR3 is TGTGCCAGCAATAGCGGGCCCGGGGAGCTGTTTTTT. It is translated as CASNSGPGELFF.

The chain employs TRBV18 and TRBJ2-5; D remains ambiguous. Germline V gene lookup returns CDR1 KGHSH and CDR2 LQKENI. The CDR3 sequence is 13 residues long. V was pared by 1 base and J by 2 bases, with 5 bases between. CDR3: CASSPLDQETQYF. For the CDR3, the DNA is TGTGCCAGCTCACCACTGGATCAAGAGACCCAGTACTTC.

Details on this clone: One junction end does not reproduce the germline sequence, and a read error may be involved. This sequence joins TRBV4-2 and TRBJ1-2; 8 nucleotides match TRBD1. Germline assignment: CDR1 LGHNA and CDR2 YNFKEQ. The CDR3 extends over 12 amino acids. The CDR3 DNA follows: TGTGCCAGCAGCCAAGGGGACAGGTGGGGATCCTTC. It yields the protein CASSQGDRWGSF.